These 2 T cell receptor beta chains share one sample of origin, sequenced in a study of blood T cell repertoires in COVID-19. Here immunoSEQ multiplex PCR was the method, and the copy in TCRdb shows in-frame clones only, minus some. The sample yields more than 25,000 clones, 90% seen once. The sequenced material came from peripheral blood. The receptors derive from an older man with active or convalescent COVID-19.

CDR3 sequence reads: CASSLGTSGRGVNEQFF. In DNA, the CDR3 is TGCGCCAGCAGCTTAGGGACTAGCGGGAGAGGGGTCAATGAGCAGTTCTTC. The chain is built from TRBV5-1 and TRBJ2-1, with 14 bases identical to TRBD2. Germline V gene data show CDR1 as SGHRS and CDR2 as YFSETQ. J was trimmed by 6 bases and V by 2 bases; bases with no gene match: 7. The CDR3 runs to 17 residues.

In regard to this clone: Other DNA sequences in this specimen translate into the identical CDR3. J is TRBJ1-5 and V is TRBV2; D not certain. Germline V gene lookup returns CDR1 SNHLY and CDR2 FYNNEI. The CDR3 runs 15 residues. Deletions cut 7 bases from V and 6 bases from J, with 19 bases between. The CDR3: CASTRTGYDVQPQHF. DNA of the CDR3: TGTGCCAGCACCCGAACCGGGTATGACGTTCAGCCCCAGCATTTT.